This T cell receptor beta chain was captured by sequencing in a study of molecular identifiers for immune sequencing clone quantification. Broader study findings: In naive cells, clones above 20 RNA copies held under 1% of molecules, whereas in effector cells they held over 98%.

This clonotype occurred many times. Its target is unknown. Based on a CD8+CD4-CCR7+CD45RA+ profile, naive CD8 T cells were sorted. Looked up from germline, CDR1 is MNHEY and CDR2 is SVGAGI. CDR3 length: 16 amino acids. The trim removed 2 bases at V and 1 base at J, leaving 6 bases unmatched. Bulk TCR libraries used previously described methods and listed TCR primers. Each CDR3 protein gets one entry after TCRdb re-called the PCR reads with MiXCR. The data show about 300,000 distinct CDR3 sequences, about a fifth seen once. Sequenced input: naive CD8+ T cells from blood, with Jurkat cell RNA spiked in. Subset defined: FACS-sorted CD8+CD4-CCR7+CD45RA+ naive T cells. The receptor was isolated from a human donor in good health. Some libraries in this study had Jurkat cell RNA spiked in. The chain recombines TRBV6-5 with TRBJ2-5; 8 positions agree with TRBD1. The CDR3 is CASSYRQGSIQETQYF. DNA for the CDR3: TGTGCCAGCAGTTACCGACAGGGGAGCATCCAAGAGACCCAGTACTTC.